Listed below are T cell receptor beta chains from one sample, sequenced in a study of shared clonotypes between healthy human individuals. The assay was immunoSEQ multiplex PCR, and TCRdb's table has in-frame clones only and misses some. Of around 1.1 million clones in the sample, approximately 80% are singletons; the top ten hold 0.89%. The sequenced sample consisted of memory CD4+ T cells from PBMCs. The source of these receptors is a man aged 18 to 29 in good health. Some clones in this sample may be carry-over from other donors' samples. Both conserved end residues are part of each CDR3. Each record gives: J gene, clone size, D gene, V gene, CDR3 DNA, CDR3 protein. The D gene is left open where the match is weak. Not all rows give a size; the values are once, few, many and, for expanded clones, a class.

>TRBJ2-1|.|TRBD2|TRBV19
TGTGCCAGTATCCCCCCCGGGAGGGCCTCGTACAATGAGCAGTTCTTC
CASIPPGRASYNEQFF
>TRBJ2-6|.|.|TRBV7-3
TGTGCCAGCAGCACCAATCCTGGGGCCAACGTCCTGACTTTC
CASSTNPGANVLTF
>TRBJ2-7|.|.|TRBV5-8
TGTGCCAGCAGCTTGGGGCTGGGCCCCTACGAGCAGTACTTC
CASSLGLGPYEQYF
>TRBJ1-5|.|TRBD1|TRBV18
TGTGCCAGCTCACCACAGGGGGCCGGGGGCAATCAGCCCCAGCATTTT
CASSPQGAGGNQPQHF
>TRBJ2-1|.|TRBD2|TRBV28
TGTGCCAGCAGCCTCGGACTAGCGGGAACTGAGCAGTTCTTC
CASSLGLAGTEQFF
>TRBJ2-3|.|.|TRBV4-2
TGTGCCAGCAGCCAAGGGGGGGCTTATGCAGATACGCAGTATTTT
CASSQGGAYADTQYF
>TRBJ2-3|many|TRBD2|TRBV5-1
TGCGCCAGCAGCCTCCCCTCAACGTTAGCGGGGGCAGATACGCAGTATTTT
CASSLPSTLAGADTQYF
>TRBJ2-5|.|TRBD2|TRBV5-1
TGCGCCAGCAGCTTCGGCCTTTTTGCGGGAGGAGGTCAAGAGACCCAGTACTTC
CASSFGLFAGGGQETQYF
>TRBJ1-3|few|.|TRBV10-3
TGTGCCATCTATCATCCGAGCTCTGGAAACACCATATATTTT
CAIYHPSSGNTIYF
>TRBJ1-5|.|.|TRBV2
TGTGCCAGCAGTGACAGGGAGGGCGGGGATCAGCCCCAGCATTTT
CASSDREGGDQPQHF
>TRBJ1-4|.|.|TRBV10-1
TGCGCCAGCAGTGAAACTAATGAAAAACTGTTTTTT
CASSETNEKLFF
>TRBJ2-5|.|TRBD2|TRBV29-1
TGCAGCGTTGCTGGGGAGGGAGCCCAGTACTTC
CSVAGEGAQYF
>TRBJ2-1|.|TRBD2|TRBV7-9
TGTGCCAGCAGCATCGATAGCGGGAGCGTCTCCAATGAGCAGTTCTTC
CASSIDSGSVSNEQFF
>TRBJ1-5|.|.|TRBV7-8
TGTGCCAGCAGCTTATCCCAGGGTATCAGCCAGCCCCAGCATTTT
CASSLSQGISQPQHF
>TRBJ2-1|.|TRBD2|TRBV7-2
TGTGCCAGCAGCCCGACTAGCGGGTGGTATGGTGAGCAGTTCTTC
CASSPTSGWYGEQFF
>TRBJ1-3|.|TRBD1|TRBV7-9
TGTGCCAGCAGCTTGGCCAGGGACAGCTCTGGAAACACCATATATTTT
CASSLARDSSGNTIYF
>TRBJ1-6|.|TRBD1|TRBV28
TGTGCCAGCACTCCGGACAGGGGGCTGTCACCCCTCCACTTT
CASTPDRGLSPLHF
>TRBJ2-2|.|.|TRBV20-1
TGCAGTGCCGGGGGATATACGGAGCTGTTTTTT
CSAGGYTELFF
>TRBJ2-7|.|.|TRBV19
TGTGCCAGTAGTAAGCGGGACAGCTATACCTACGAGCAGTACTTC
CASSKRDSYTYEQYF
>TRBJ2-7|few|.|TRBV6-1
TGTGCCAGCAGTGAACGGGTGTCGGACTACGAGCAGTACTTC
CASSERVSDYEQYF
>TRBJ2-4|.|.|TRBV27
TGTGCCAGCAGTTCATCCCGGGACTTACTAAACATTCAGTACTTC
CASSSSRDLLNIQYF
>TRBJ1-4|.|.|TRBV19
TGTGCCAGTAGTATAGATGGAGGCCCGGTGGAGGCAAAAGATGAAAAACTGTTTTTT
CASSIDGGPVEAKDEKLFF
>TRBJ2-7|.|TRBD2|TRBV6-6
TGTGCCAGCAGGGACTCCGGCGGCGGGAGCTCCTACGAGCAGTACTTC
CASRDSGGGSSYEQYF
>TRBJ1-4|.|.|TRBV6-4
TGTGCCAGCAGTGAGAATTTGTACCCTCAGGGACTGTTTTTT
CASSENLYPQGLFF
>TRBJ2-1|once|.|TRBV4-1
TGCGCCAGCAGCCAAGTACGGGGGCTGGATGAGCAGTTCTTC
CASSQVRGLDEQFF
>TRBJ1-5|few|.|TRBV6-1
TGTGCCATCTACACCCCGCCCCAGCATTTT
CAIYTPPQHF
>TRBJ2-7|.|TRBD2|TRBV7-2
TGTGCCAGCAGCTTAGGACTAGCGTTAGGCGAGCAGTACTTC
CASSLGLALGEQYF
>TRBJ2-7|.|TRBD1|TRBV10-3
TGTGCCATCAGTGCGTCCGGGACAGGGCCCTACGAGCAGTACTTC
CAISASGTGPYEQYF
>TRBJ1-2|.|TRBD1|TRBV5-1
TGCGCCAGCAGCTTAGGGGACAGGGGTAACTATGGCTACACCTTC
CASSLGDRGNYGYTF
>TRBJ2-1|.|TRBD1|TRBV6-5
TGTGCCAGCAGCCGTACAGGGGGCTCTTACAATGAGCAGTTCTTC
CASSRTGGSYNEQFF
>TRBJ2-5|.|TRBD1|TRBV7-3
TGTGCCAGCAGCTCGGGACAGGGGGCCCAAGAGACCCAGTACTTC
CASSSGQGAQETQYF
>TRBJ2-7|.|.|TRBV27
TGTGCCAGCGCCTTCAGACGGAGCGGTAGCGACGAGCAGTACTTC
CASAFRRSGSDEQYF
>TRBJ2-7|few|TRBD1|TRBV5-1
TGCGCCAGCAGACTACAGGGGTACGAGCAGTACTTC
CASRLQGYEQYF
>TRBJ2-1|.|.|TRBV15
TGTGCCACCAGCCGTGAGATGACGTACTACAATGAGCAGTTCTTC
CATSREMTYYNEQFF
>TRBJ2-2|few|.|TRBV5-1
TGCGCCAGCAGCTTGAGAAGGTGGAGGGTCGACGCCGGGGAGCTGTTTTTT
CASSLRRWRVDAGELFF
>TRBJ1-1|.|.|TRBV6-1
TGTGCCAGCAGTGAAGCAGGGGTGAACACTGAAGCTTTCTTT
CASSEAGVNTEAFF